This T cell receptor (beta chain) was captured by sequencing in a study of T cell responses to AZD1222 COVID-19 vaccine. This CDR3 has 16 amino acids. Germline V gene lookup returns CDR1 SNHLY and CDR2 FYNNEI. The V gene end was trimmed by 8 bases and the J gene end by 9 bases; junction bases not matched to a gene: 21. Using immunoSEQ multiplex PCR, the repertoire was profiled, and TCRdb retains in-frame clones only, with some absent. This sample has about 180,000 clones; 85% to 95% occur once, and the top ten carry about 1%. The V and J genes are TRBV2 and TRBJ1-1; 7 bases fit TRBD1. Specimen: peripheral blood, collected 28 days after the second dose of the MenACWY control vaccine. This TCR derives from an adult who received the MenACWY meningococcal vaccine as a control. The CDR3 here is CASGLEGAHINGQAFF. The CDR3 DNA follows: TGTGCCAGCGGATTAGAGGGGGCCCACATAAACGGGCAAGCTTTCTTT.